The next 6 T cell receptor beta chains were all read from a single sample in a study of blood T cells in healthy people across ages. Primers used in a second PCR of roughly 6 to 12 cycles were a sample-barcoded 5' primer and a J-beta primer mix. One entry per CDR3 protein results from TCRdb running MiXCR on the 5' RACE reads. The data contain about 1.8 million distinct CDR3 sequences, around half of them seen just once; the ten biggest clones take up over 2%. The specimen sequenced was blood. These receptors all stem from a woman between 35 and 50 years old in good health.

The rearrangement joins TRBV5-6 to TRBJ2-3; possibly TRBD1 or TRBD2 for D (5 bases each). The V end was cut by 0 bases, the J end by 0 bases, with 11 bases between. The CDR3 is 16 residues long. From germline, CDR1 is SGHDT and CDR2 YYEEEE. The CDR3 DNA is TGTGCCAGCAGCTTGGATGGGACGGATAGCACAGATACGCAGTATTTT. Translating it yields CASSLDGTDSTDTQYF.

This clonotype was picked up a small number of times. V is TRBV28 and J is TRBJ1-2, with D possibly TRBD1 on 5 matching bases. Germline-derived CDR1 and CDR2 are MDHEN and SYDVKM. The CDR3 is 16 residues long. V was shortened by 7 bases and J by 0 bases, with 18 bases between the two germline ends. The CDR3 nucleotides are TGTGCCAGCAAATCCCTTGGGGGTGTGCCTAACTATGGCTACACCTTC. This encodes CASKSLGGVPNYGYTF.

V and J are TRBV6-5 and TRBJ1-2; 9 nucleotides align to TRBD1. Losses at the gene ends were 5 bases for V and 8 bases for J; bases not matched to a gene: 6. Germline CDR1 and CDR2: MNHEY and SVGAGI. The CDR3 covers 13 residues. CDR3 amino acids: CASSGDRAKGYTF. CDR3 DNA: TGTGCCAGCAGTGGGGACAGGGCGAAAGGCTACACCTTC.

The CDR3: CASIPPGGTSTDTQYF. CDR3 nucleotide sequence: TGTGCCAGCATCCCCCCGGGGGGGACTAGCACAGATACGCAGTATTTT. V and J are TRBV28 and TRBJ2-3; the match to TRBD2 covers 8 bases. The CDR3 has 16 residues. Trimming removed 7 bases from V and 0 bases from J; junction bases left unmatched: 9. Germline V lookup: CDR1 MDHEN, CDR2 SYDVKM.

This chain joins TRBV9 and TRBJ2-3; D is possibly TRBD1 (6 bases). Germline V lookup: CDR1 SGDLS, CDR2 YYNGEE. The CDR3 totals 15 residues. Trimming removed 7 bases from V and 3 bases from J, with 18 bases in between. CDR3 bases: TGTGCCAGCCGAACTACAGGGACCGGGACAGATACGCAGTATTTT. Its translation is CASRTTGTGTDTQYF.

This chain connects TRBV6-6 to TRBJ2-5; a possible D gene is TRBD2 (7 bases). The germline gives CDR1 MNHNY, CDR2 SVGAGI (reference sequence). Trimming removed 10 bases from V and 1 base from J, with 16 bases in between. CDR3 length: 14 amino acids. The DNA of the CDR3 is TGTGCCACCGCCCTGGCGGGGGCCCAAGAGACCCAGTACTTC. Translating gives CATALAGAQETQYF.